This T cell receptor (beta chain) was identified in a study of T cells in Graves' hyperthyroidism and ophthalmopathy. The V gene's germline CDR1 is SGHTA and CDR2 FQGNSA. The CDR3 is 15 amino acids. Trimming shortened V by 7 bases and J by 2 bases, and 17 bases separated the two germline ends. There were TCR beta CDR3 regions amplified from RNA transcripts. The HTBI primer set was used in a first-round RT-PCR of the TCR CDR3. TCRdb passed the multiplex PCR reads through MiXCR, listing each CDR3 protein once. The profile shows under 650,000 distinct CDR3 sequences, around 15% of them singletons. This clonotype was counted a few times.

The sequence came from a woman in her twenties or thirties with Graves' hyperthyroidism. The chain carries TRBV7-2 and TRBJ2-5, with D perhaps assigned TRBD1 or TRBD2 (6 bases each). The specimen sequenced was blood. CDR3 bases: TGTGCCAGCATCCGGGTTAGGGGGAGGCAAGAGACCCAGTACTTC. This sequence encodes CASIRVRGRQETQYF.